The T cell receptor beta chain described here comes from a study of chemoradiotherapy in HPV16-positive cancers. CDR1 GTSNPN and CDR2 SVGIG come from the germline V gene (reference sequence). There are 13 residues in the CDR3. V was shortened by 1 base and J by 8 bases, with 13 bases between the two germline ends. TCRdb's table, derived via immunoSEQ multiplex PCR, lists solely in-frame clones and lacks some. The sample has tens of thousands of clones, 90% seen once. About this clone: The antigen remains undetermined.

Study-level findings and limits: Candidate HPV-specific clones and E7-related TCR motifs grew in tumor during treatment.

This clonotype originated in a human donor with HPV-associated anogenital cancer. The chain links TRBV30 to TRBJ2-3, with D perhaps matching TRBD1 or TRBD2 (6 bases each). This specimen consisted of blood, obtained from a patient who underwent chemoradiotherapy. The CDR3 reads CAWSGQGRTTQYF. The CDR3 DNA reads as TGTGCCTGGAGTGGGCAGGGGAGGACTACGCAGTATTTT.